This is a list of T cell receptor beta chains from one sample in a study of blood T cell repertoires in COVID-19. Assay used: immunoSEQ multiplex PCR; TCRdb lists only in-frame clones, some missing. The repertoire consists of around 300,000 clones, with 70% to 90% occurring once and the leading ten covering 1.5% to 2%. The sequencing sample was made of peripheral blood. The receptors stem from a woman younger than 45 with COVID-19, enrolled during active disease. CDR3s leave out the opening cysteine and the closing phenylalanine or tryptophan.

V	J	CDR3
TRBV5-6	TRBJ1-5	ASSLRVGGNQPQH
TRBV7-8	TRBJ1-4	ASSLASEEKLF
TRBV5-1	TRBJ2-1	ASRGEQGWF
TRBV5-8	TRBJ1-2	ASSLAGNLLVGYT
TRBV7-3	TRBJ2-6	ASSLTGGAGANVLT
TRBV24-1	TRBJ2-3	ATSGGGLDTQY
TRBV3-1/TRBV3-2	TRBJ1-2	ASSQAPRVGGYT
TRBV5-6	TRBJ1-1	ASSFGVAGEAF
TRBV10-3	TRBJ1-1	AISGLGRTEAF
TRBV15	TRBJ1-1	ATSRGGQGGTEAF
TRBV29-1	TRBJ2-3	SVDWPQGTDTQY
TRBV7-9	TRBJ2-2	ASSSPEGARTGELF
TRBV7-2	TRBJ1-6	ASSMGTGTYNSPLH
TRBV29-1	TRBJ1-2	SVGDRYYGYT
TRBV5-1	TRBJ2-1	ASSLFMTGVYNEQF
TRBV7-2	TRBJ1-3	ASSLNQGRNTIY
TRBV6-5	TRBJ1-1	ASSNLRTPYEAF
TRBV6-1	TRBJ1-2	ASSEALGTGYYGYT
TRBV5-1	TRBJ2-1	ASSISGGRYNEQF
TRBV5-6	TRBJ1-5	ASSLGRGTQPQH
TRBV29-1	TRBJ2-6	SVAGSGANVLT
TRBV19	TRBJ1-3	ASLDRNSGNTIY
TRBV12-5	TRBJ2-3	ASAWGREDTQY
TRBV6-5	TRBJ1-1	ASTLMLNTEAF
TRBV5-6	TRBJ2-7	ASSLEAGRPYEQY
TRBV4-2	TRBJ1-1	ASSPGLNTEAF
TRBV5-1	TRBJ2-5	ASSLARASGGEQETQY
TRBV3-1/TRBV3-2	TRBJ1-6	ASSQGGGQGNSPLH
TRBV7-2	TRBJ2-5	ASSLGSGGGQETQY
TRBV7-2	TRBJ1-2	ASSKTRQGLIGGYT
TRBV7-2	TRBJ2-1	ASSLERPGSSYNEQF
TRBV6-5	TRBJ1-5	ASTTGNQPQH
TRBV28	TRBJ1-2	ASRDTSYGYT
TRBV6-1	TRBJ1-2	ASSAAEGFYGYT
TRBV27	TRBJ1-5	ASRQGMNQPQH
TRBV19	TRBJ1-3	ASSIQGPGNTIY
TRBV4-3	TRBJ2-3	ASSQEPRGTDTQY
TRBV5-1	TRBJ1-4	ASSPGQITNEKLF
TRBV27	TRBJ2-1	ASSLSRFDLYNEQF
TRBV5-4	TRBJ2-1	ASSRTSFEQF
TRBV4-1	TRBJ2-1	ASSLRAPGQGFSYNEQF
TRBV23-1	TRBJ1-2	ASSQIKAGANYGYT
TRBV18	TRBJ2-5	ASSPRPGGETQY
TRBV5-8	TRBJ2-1	ASSLDRGGDYNEQF
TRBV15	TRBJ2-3	ATSKGTVLAGGGDTQY
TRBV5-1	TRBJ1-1	ASRFQGWTEAF
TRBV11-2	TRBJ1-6	ASSPTTLRSPLH
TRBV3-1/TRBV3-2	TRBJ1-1	ASSQNMNTEAF
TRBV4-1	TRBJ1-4	ASSLGTPQEKLF